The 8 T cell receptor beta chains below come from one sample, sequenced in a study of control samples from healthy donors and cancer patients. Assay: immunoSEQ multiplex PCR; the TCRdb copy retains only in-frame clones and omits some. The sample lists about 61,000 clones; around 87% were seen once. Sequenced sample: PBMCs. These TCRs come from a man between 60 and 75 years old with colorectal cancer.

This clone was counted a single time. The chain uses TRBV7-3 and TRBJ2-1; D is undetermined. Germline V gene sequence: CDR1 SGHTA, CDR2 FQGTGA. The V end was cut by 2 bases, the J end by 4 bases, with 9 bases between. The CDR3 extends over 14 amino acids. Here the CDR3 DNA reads TGTGCCAGCAGCTTATCCGACGGGTACAATGAGCAGTTCTTC. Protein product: CASSLSDGYNEQFF.

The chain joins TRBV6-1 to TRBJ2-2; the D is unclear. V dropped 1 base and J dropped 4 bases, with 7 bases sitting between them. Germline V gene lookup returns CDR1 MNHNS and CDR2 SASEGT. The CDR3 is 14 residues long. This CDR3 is CASSEDSPTGELFF. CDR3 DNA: TGTGCCAGCAGTGAAGACTCCCCCACCGGGGAGCTGTTTTTT.

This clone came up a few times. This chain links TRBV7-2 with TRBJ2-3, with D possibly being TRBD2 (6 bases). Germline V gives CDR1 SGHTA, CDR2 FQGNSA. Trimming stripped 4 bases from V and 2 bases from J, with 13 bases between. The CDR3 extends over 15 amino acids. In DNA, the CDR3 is TGTGCCAGCAGCTCGGGACTTCTTTCCACAGATACGCAGTATTTT. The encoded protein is CASSSGLLSTDTQYF.

The CDR3 here is CASSLGRNTEAFF. The CDR3, as DNA: TGTGCCAGCAGCCTCGGAAGGAACACTGAAGCTTTCTTT. V gene TRBV14 combines with J gene TRBJ1-1; D remains unclear. The V gene's germline CDR1 is SGHDN and CDR2 FVKESK. Between the trimmed V and J ends, which lost 4 bases and 1 base, there was a span of 7 bases. The CDR3 length is 13 residues.

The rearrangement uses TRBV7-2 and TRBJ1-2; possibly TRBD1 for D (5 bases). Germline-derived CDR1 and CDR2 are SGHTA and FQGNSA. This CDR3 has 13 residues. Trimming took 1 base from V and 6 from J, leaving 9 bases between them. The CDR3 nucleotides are TGTGCCAGCAGCTTAGGAGGGGTGGATGGCTACACCTTC. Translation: CASSLGGVDGYTF.

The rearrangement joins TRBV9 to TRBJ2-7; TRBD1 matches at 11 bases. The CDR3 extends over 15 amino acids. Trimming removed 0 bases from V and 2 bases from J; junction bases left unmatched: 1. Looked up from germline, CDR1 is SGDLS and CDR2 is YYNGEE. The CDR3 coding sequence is TGTGCCAGCAGCGTAGGGGACAGGGGGACCTACGAGCAGTACTTC. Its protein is CASSVGDRGTYEQYF.

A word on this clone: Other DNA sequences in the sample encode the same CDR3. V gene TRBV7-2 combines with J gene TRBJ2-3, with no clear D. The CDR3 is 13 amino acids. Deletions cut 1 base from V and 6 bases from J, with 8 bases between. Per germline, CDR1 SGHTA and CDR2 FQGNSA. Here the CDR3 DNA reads TGTGCCAGCAGCTTAGTTGGGTCGGATACGCAGTATTTT. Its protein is CASSLVGSDTQYF.

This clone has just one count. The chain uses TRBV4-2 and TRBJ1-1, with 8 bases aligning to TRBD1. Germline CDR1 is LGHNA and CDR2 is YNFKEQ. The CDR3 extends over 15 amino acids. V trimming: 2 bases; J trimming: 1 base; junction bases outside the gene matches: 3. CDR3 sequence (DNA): TGTGCCAGCAGCCAAAACAGGGGGGCGAACACTGAAGCTTTCTTT. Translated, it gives CASSQNRGANTEAFF.